This T cell receptor beta chain was identified during a study of T cells in Graves' hyperthyroidism and ophthalmopathy. From germline, CDR1 is KGHSH and CDR2 LQKENI. J lost 5 bases, V lost 3 bases, and 5 bases had no gene match. The CDR3 has 14 residues. Researchers amplified the TCR beta CDR3 regions from RNA transcripts. Initially, a first-round RT-PCR of the TCR CDR3 employed the HTBI primer set. From the multiplex PCR reads, TCRdb called clonotypes with MiXCR, one entry per CDR3 protein. The repertoire includes 700,000 to 850,000 distinct CDR3 sequences, 30% to 40% of them detected once, and roughly 31% sits in the top ten. General study points: Blood also contained most expanded thyroid clonotypes above 0.001.

Worth noting for this clonotype: Its antigen remains unknown.

Sequencing input: blood. The chain combines TRBV18 with TRBJ1-2, with TRBD1 matching 8 bases. This clonotype was obtained from a woman aged 40 to 49 with Graves' hyperthyroidism. DNA for the CDR3: TGTGCCAGCTCACCGGGACAGGTCCCTTATGGCTACACCTTC. Translation gives CASSPGQVPYGYTF.